This TCR beta chain was captured by sequencing in a study of cytomegalovirus exposure and HLA in healthy donors. Study outcomes and limitations: Most TCR sequences were seen very rarely across donors, but some public TCRs occurred in many. Trimming of TCR beta V- and J-genes showed a link, identified in a later analysis, to a missense DCLRE1C variant.

As regards this clone: Its antigen is not known.

Losses at the gene ends were 8 bases for V and 2 bases for J; bases not matched to a gene: 3. This CDR3 contains 13 residues. CDR1 PRHDT and CDR2 FYEKMQ come from the germline V gene (reference sequence). 60 Vbeta and 13 Jbeta primers were used in PCR. Clones were read by immunoSEQ multiplex PCR, and TCRdb kept only the in-frame ones, dropping some. The table lists under 200,000 clones, approximately 70% of them singletons. This TCR was sampled from a woman aged 40 to 55 in good health and CMV-seropositive. The J gene is TRBJ2-1, the V gene TRBV13; 7 bases align to TRBD2. Sequencing was carried out using PBMCs. CDR3 sequence reads: CASDAGAYNEQFF. In nucleotides, the CDR3 is TGTGCCAGCGATGCGGGGGCCTACAATGAGCAGTTCTTC. The whole variable domain, filled in from reference TRBV13 and TRBJ2-1, reads AAGVIQSPRHLIKEKRETATLKCYPIPRHDTVYWYQQGPGQDPQFLISFYEKMQSDKGSIPDRFSAQQFSDYHSELNMSSLELGDSALYFCASDAGAYNEQFFGPGTRLTVL.